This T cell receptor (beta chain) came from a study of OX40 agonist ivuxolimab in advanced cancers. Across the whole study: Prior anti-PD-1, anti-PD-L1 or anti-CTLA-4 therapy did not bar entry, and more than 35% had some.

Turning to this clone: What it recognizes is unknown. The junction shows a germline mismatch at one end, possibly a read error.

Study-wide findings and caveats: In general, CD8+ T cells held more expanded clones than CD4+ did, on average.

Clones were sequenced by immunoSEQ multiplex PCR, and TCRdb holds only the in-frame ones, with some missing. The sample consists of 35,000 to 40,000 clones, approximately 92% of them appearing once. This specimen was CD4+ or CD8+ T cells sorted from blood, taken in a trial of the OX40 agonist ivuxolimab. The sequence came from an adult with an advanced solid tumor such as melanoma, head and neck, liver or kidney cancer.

The CDR3, as DNA: TGTGCCAGCAGCGCTGATACTAATACTGAAGCTTTCTTT. This sequence encodes CASSADTNTEAFF. J is TRBJ1-1 and V is TRBV5-1; D is uncertain. CDR3 size: 13 residues. Germline assignment: CDR1 SGHRS and CDR2 YFSETQ.